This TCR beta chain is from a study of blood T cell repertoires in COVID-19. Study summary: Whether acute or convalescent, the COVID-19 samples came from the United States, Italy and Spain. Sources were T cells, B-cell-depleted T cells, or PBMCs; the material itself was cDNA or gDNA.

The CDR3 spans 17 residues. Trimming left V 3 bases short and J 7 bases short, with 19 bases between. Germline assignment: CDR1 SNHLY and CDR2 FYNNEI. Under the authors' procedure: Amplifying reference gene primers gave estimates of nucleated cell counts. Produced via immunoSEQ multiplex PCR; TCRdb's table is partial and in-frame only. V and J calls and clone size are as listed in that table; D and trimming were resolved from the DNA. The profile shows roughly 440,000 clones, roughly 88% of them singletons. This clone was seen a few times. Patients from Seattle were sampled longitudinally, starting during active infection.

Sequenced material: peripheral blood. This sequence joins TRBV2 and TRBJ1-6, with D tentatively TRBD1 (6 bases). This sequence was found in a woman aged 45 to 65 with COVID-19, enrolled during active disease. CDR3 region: CASSDGFRGQFNSPLHF. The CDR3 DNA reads TGTGCCAGCAGTGATGGGTTCCGTGGACAGTTCAATTCACCCCTCCACTTT.